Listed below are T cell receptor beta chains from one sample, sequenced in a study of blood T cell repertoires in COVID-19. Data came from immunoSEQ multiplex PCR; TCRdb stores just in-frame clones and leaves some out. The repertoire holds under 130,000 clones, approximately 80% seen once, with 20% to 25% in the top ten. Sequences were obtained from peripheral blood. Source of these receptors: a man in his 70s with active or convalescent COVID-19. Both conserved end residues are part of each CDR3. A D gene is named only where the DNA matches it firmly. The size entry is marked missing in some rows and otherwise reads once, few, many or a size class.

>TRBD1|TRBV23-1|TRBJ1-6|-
TGCGCCAGCAGTCAAAGGGACAGGAGCTCCTATAATTCACCCCTCCACTTT
CASSQRDRSSYNSPLHF
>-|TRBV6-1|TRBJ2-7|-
TGTGCCAGCAGTGAAGCCGGGGGAGAGCAGTACTTC
CASSEAGGEQYF
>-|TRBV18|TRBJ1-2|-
TGTGCCAGCTCACCACCTTCCATAGATGGCTACACCTTC
CASSPPSIDGYTF
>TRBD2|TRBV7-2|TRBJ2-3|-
TGTGCCAGCAGCTTGATGGGCGGCGGGGGAAGAGCAGATACGCAGTATTTT
CASSLMGGGGRADTQYF
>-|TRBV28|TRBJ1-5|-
TGTGCCAGCAGTTCCCTAAATCAGCCCCAGCATTTT
CASSSLNQPQHF
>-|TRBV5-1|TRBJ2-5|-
TGCGCCAGCAGCCCCGGACAGCAAGAGACCCAGTACTTC
CASSPGQQETQYF
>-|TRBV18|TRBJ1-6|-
TGTGCCAGCTCACCCTCCCCTCTTCGAGATTCACCCCTCCACTTT
CASSPSPLRDSPLHF
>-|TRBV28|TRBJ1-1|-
TGTGCCAGCAGTTCGCTACAGGGTACAAACACTGAAGCTTTCTTT
CASSSLQGTNTEAFF
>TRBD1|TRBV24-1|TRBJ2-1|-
TGTGCCACCAGTAGGACAGGGGATTACAATGAGCAGTTCTTC
CATSRTGDYNEQFF
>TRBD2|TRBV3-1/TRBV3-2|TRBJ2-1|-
TGTGCCAGCAGCTTTCGGATACTAGCGGGAAATGAGCAGTTCTTC
CASSFRILAGNEQFF
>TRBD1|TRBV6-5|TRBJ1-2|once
TGTGCCAGCACCCTGGGGACAGGGCCTATGACAAGCTACACCTTC
CASTLGTGPMTSYTF
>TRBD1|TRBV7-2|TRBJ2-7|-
TGTGCCAGCAGCCTCTATTGGGACAGCTCCTACGAGCAGTACTTC
CASSLYWDSSYEQYF
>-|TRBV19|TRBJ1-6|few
TGTGCCAGTAGCGTGTCGAGGAATAATTCACCCCTCCACTTT
CASSVSRNNSPLHF
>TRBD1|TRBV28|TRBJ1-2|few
TGTGCCAGCCACTCGGGACAGGGAGTCGGCTACACCTTC
CASHSGQGVGYTF
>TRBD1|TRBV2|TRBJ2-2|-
TGTGCCAGCAATAACAGGGGGCTTGGCACCGGGGAGCTGTTTTTT
CASNNRGLGTGELFF
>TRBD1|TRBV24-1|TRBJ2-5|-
TGTGCCACCAGTGGAGGGACAGGGGGGTACCAAGAGACCCAGTACTTC
CATSGGTGGYQETQYF
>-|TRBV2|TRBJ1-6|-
TGTGCCACCAAGGGGGAAGGTTCACCCCTCCACTTT
CATKGEGSPLHF
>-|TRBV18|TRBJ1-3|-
TGTGCCACTTACGACTCCTCTGGAAACACCATATATTTT
CATYDSSGNTIYF
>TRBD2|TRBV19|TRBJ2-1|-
TGTGCCAGTAGTCCTCCCCAGCGGGAGTTCACTGAGCAGTTCTTC
CASSPPQREFTEQFF
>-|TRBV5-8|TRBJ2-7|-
TGTGCCAGCAGCTTGAGAGGCTACGAGCAGTACTTC
CASSLRGYEQYF
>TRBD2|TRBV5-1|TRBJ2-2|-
TGCGCCAGCAGCCGGGGGGAGGGCAGGAACACCGGGGAGCTGTTTTTT
CASSRGEGRNTGELFF
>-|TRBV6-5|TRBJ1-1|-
TGTGCCAGCAGTTACTCGGAAAGAGCAGGGGCGGAAGCTTTCTTT
CASSYSERAGAEAFF
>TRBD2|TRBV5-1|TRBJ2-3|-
TGCGCCAGCAGCTTGGCACTAGCGGGATGGGCGGATACGCAGTATTTT
CASSLALAGWADTQYF
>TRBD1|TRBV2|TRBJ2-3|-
TGTGCCAGCAGTGAGGGGACAGCTAGCACAGATACGCAGTATTTT
CASSEGTASTDTQYF
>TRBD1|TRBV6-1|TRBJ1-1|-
TGTGCCAGCAGTGAGGTAGGGGGCGAAGGTGAAGCTTTCTTT
CASSEVGGEGEAFF
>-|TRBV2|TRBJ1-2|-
TGTGCCAGCAGTGAGGGGAGGGACTATGGCTACACCTTC
CASSEGRDYGYTF
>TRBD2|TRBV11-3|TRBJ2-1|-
TGTGCCAGCAGCTTAGACGGGGGGGACCGCTACAATGAGCAGTTCTTC
CASSLDGGDRYNEQFF
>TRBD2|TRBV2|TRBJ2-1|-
TGTGCCAGCAGGGGACTAGCGGCTTACAATGAGCAGTTCTTC
CASRGLAAYNEQFF
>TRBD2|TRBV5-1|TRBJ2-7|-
TGCGCCAGCAGCTTGGTGGGGGGGAGCGAAGACGAGCAGTACTTC
CASSLVGGSEDEQYF
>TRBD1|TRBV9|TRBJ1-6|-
TGTGCCAGCAGGCCCGGGACAGATAATTCACCCCTCCACTTT
CASRPGTDNSPLHF
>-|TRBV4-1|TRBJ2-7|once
TGCGCCAGCAGCCTAGGGGACTCGTCCTACGAGCAGTACTTC
CASSLGDSSYEQYF
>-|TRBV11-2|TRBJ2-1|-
TGTGCCAGCAGCTCCCGACAGGCGGTCTCCTACAATGAGCAGTTCTTC
CASSSRQAVSYNEQFF
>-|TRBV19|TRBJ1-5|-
TGTGCCAGTAGTAGGGCAGGGCTGCAGCCCCAGCATTTT
CASSRAGLQPQHF
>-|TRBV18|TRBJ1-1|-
TGTGCCCATGGTGGGGAAGGGAGCACTGAAGCTTTCTTT
CAHGGEGSTEAFF
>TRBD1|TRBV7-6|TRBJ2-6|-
TGTGCCAGCAGCTGGACAGGGGACTCTGGGGCCAACGTCCTGACTTTC
CASSWTGDSGANVLTF
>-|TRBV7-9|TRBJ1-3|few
TGTGCCAGCAGCACCGGGTCCCAGGGCGGAAACACCATATATTTT
CASSTGSQGGNTIYF
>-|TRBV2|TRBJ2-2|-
TGTGCCAGCAGGGGACTGAACACCGGGGAGCTGTTTTTT
CASRGLNTGELFF
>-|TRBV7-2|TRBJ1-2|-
TGTGCCAGCAGGGTTAGGGGCCAATGGTATGGCTACACCTTC
CASRVRGQWYGYTF
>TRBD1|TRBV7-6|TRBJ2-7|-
TGTGCCAGCAGCTTAGGGACAGGGAGCTCCTACGAGCAGTACTTC
CASSLGTGSSYEQYF
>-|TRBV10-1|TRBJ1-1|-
TGCGCCAGCAGTGAGTCCCCAGGAACTGAAGCTTTCTTT
CASSESPGTEAFF
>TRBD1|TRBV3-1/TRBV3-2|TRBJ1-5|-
TGTGCCAGCAGCCCAGGGGGCGGGAATCAGCCCCAGCATTTT
CASSPGGGNQPQHF
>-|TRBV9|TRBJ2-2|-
TGTGCCAGCGCCAGAGGAGGGCGATACACCGGGGAGCTGTTTTTT
CASARGGRYTGELFF
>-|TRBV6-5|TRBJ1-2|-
TGTGCCAGCATCCCCGGGATCGGAATGAACTATGGCTACACCTTC
CASIPGIGMNYGYTF
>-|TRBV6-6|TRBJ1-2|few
TGTGCCAGCAGCGTAGTTCTGGACAGTCTCTATGGCTACACCTTC
CASSVVLDSLYGYTF
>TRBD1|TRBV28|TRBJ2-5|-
TGTGCCAGCAGCTCAGGGGGCCAAGAGACCCAGTACTTC
CASSSGGQETQYF
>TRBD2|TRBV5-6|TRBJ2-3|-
TGTGCCAGCAGCTTGACAACTAGCGGGAGCCCAGATACGCAGTATTTT
CASSLTTSGSPDTQYF
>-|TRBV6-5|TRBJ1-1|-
TGTGCCAGCAGGGAGGGAATCCTTCAAAACACTGAAGCTTTCTTT
CASREGILQNTEAFF
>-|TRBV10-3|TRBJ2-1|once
TGTGCCATCAGTGACGCAGCAGGGGCCCACAATGAGCAGTTCTTC
CAISDAAGAHNEQFF
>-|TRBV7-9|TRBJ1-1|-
TGTGCCAGCAGCTTAGTGGCAGGGTCCACTGAAGCTTTCTTT
CASSLVAGSTEAFF
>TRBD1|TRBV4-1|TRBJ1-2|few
TGCGCCAGCAACAGGGGGCGCGGGTATGGCTACACCTTC
CASNRGRGYGYTF
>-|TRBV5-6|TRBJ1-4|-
TGTGCCAGCAGCTTGGCCGTGTCCACTGCAACTAATGAAAAACTGTTTTTT
CASSLAVSTATNEKLFF